This T cell receptor (beta chain) was documented in a study of siplizumab effects on memory and regulatory T cells. TCRdb's table, derived via immunoSEQ multiplex PCR, lists solely in-frame clones and lacks some. The repertoire includes roughly 120,000 clones, around 90% of them detected once, and 1% to 1.5% sits in the top ten. Study findings and constraints: A major contribution to the alloresponse seemed to be made by naive T cells, which seemed more diverse than memory cells. Roughly 80-96% of proliferating clones (CD4+ or CD8+) could not be assigned a naive or memory phenotype.

Concerning this clone itself: Its antigen is unknown. One junction end disagrees with the germline gene, perhaps due to a read error.

The sequenced material came from CD4+ T cells sorted from blood. This sequence originates from a human donor in good health.

As DNA, the CDR3 is TGCGTCAGCAGCCGCGATCGCGCCGATACGCAGTATTTT. This codes for CVSSRDRADTQYF. J is TRBJ2-3 and V is TRBV5-1; no reliable D call. This CDR3 has 13 amino acids. Germline lookup yields CDR1 SGHRS and CDR2 YFSETQ.